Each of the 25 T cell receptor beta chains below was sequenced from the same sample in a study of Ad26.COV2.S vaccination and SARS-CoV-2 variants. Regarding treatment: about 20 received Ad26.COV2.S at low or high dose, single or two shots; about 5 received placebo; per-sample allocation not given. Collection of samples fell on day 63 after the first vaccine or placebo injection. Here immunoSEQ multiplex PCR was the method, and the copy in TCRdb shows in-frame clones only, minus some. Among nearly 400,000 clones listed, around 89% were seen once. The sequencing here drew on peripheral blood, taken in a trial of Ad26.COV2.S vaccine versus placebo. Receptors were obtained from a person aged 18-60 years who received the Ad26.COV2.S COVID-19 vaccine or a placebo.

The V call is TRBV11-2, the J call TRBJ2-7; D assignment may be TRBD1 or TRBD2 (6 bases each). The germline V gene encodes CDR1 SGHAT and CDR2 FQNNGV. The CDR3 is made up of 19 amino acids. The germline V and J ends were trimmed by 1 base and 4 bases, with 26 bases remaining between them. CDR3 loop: CASSLGGQPRREHEYEQYF. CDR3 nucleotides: TGTGCCAGCAGCTTAGGGGGGCAACCACGTCGGGAGCATGAGTACGAGCAGTACTTC.

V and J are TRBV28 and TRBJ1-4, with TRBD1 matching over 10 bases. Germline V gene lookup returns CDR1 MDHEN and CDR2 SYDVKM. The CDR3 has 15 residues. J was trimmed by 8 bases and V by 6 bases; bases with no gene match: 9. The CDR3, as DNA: TGTGCCAGCAGCCGCTGGACAGGGGGTAAGGAAAAACTGTTTTTT. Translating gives CASSRWTGGKEKLFF.

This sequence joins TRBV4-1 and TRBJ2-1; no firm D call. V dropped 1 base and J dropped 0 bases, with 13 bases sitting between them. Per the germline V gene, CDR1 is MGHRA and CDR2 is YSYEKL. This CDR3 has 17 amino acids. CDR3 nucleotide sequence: TGCGCCAGCAGCCAAGGGTTCCCCAAGAGCTCCTACAATGAGCAGTTCTTC. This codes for CASSQGFPKSSYNEQFF.

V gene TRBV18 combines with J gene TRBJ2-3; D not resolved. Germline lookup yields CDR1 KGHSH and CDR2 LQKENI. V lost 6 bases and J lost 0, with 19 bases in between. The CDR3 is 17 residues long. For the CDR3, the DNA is TGTGCCAGCTCTCCTCGTTCCGGTGCCGCTAGCACAGATACGCAGTATTTT. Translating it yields CASSPRSGAASTDTQYF.

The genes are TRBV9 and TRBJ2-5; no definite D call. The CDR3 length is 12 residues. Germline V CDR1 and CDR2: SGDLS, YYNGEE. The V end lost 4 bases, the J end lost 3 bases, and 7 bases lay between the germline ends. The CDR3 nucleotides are TGTGCCAGCAGCCCTGGGGAAGAGACCCAGTACTTC. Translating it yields CASSPGEETQYF.

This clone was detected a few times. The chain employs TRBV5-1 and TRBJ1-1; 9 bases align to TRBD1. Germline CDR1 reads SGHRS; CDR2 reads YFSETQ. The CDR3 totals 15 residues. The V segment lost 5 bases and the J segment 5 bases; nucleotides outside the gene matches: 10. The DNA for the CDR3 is TGCGCCAGCAGTCGGACAGGGGATCTCCTAACTGAAGCTTTCTTT. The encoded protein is CASSRTGDLLTEAFF.

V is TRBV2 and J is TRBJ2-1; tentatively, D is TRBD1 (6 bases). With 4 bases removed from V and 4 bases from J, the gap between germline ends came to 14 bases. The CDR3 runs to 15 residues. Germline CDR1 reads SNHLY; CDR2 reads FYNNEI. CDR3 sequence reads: CASSVQGRLYNEQFF. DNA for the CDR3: TGTGCCAGCAGTGTGCAGGGGCGTCTTTACAATGAGCAGTTCTTC.

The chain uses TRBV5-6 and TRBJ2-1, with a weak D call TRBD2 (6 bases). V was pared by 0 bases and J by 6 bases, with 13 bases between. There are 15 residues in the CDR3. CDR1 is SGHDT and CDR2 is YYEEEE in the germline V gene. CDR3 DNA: TGTGCCAGCAGCTTGGTTGGTTGGACTATCAATGAGCAGTTCTTC. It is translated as CASSLVGWTINEQFF.

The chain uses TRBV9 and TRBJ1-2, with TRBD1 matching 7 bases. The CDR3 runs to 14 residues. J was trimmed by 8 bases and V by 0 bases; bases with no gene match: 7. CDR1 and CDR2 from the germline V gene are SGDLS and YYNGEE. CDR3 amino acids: CASSVATTGEGYTF. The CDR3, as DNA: TGTGCCAGCAGCGTAGCTACCACAGGGGAAGGCTACACCTTC.

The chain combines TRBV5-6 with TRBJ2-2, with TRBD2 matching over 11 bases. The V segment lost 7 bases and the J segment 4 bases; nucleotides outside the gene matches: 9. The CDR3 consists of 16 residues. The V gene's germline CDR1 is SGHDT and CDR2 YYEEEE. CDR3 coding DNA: TGTGCCAGCGGACGGACTAGCGGGTTTCGCACCGGGGAGCTGTTTTTT. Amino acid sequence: CASGRTSGFRTGELFF.

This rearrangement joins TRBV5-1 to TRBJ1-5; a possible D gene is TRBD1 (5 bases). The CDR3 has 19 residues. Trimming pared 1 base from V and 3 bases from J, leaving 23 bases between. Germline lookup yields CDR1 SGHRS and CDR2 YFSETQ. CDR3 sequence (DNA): TGCGCCAGCAGCTTGCCGGTGCTGGGGGTAGGAAAGCACAATCAGCCCCAGCATTTT. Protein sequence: CASSLPVLGVGKHNQPQHF.

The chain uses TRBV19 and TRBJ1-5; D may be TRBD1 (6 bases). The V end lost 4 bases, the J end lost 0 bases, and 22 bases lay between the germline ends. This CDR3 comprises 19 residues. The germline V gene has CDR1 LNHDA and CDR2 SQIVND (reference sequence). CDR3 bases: TGTGCCAGTAGTACCTCACATGGGCTAGGGGGGGCTAGCAATCAGCCCCAGCATTTT. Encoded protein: CASSTSHGLGGASNQPQHF. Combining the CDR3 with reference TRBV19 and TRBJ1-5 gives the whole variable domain DGGITQSPKYLFRKEGQNVTLSCEQNLNHDAMYWYRQDPGQGLRLIYYSQIVNDFQKGDIAEGYSVSREKKESFPLTVTSAQKNPTAFYLCASSTSHGLGGASNQPQHFGDGTRLSIL.

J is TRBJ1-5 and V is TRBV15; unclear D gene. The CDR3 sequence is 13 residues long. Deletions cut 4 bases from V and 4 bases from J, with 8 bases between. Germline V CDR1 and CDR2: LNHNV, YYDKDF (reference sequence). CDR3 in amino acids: CATSTGPNQPQHF. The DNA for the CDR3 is TGTGCCACCAGCACGGGTCCTAATCAGCCCCAGCATTTT.

The CDR3 sequence: CASRPTSGRGYEQFF. The CDR3 bases are TGTGCCAGCAGACCCACTAGCGGGAGAGGATATGAGCAGTTCTTC. The rearrangement joins TRBV28 to TRBJ2-1; 11 nucleotides agree with TRBD2. The germline V gene has CDR1 MDHEN and CDR2 SYDVKM. V gave up 6 bases and J gave up 8 bases; unmatched junction bases: 9. The CDR3 consists of 15 residues.

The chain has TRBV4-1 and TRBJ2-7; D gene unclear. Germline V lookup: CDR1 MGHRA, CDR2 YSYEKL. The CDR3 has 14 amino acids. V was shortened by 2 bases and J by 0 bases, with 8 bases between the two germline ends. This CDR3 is CASSQTDASYEQYF. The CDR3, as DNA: TGCGCCAGCAGCCAAACGGACGCCTCCTACGAGCAGTACTTC.

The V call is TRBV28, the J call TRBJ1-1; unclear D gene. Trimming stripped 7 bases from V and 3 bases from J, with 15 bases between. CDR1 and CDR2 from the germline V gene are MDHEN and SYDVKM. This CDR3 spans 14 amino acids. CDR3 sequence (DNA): TGTGCCAGCACCAAAGAGGAGGGTTACACTGAAGCTTTCTTT. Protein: CASTKEEGYTEAFF. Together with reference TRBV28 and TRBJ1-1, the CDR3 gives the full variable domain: DVKVTQSSRYLVKRTGEKVFLECVQDMDHENMFWYRQDPGLGLRLIYFSYDVKMKEKGDIPEGYSVSREKKERFSLILESASTNQTSMYLCASTKEEGYTEAFFGQGTRLTVV.

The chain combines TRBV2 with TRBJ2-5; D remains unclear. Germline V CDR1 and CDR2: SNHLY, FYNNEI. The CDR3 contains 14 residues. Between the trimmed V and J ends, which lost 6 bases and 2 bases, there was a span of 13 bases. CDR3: CASSIMGVQETQYF. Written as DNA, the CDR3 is TGTGCCAGCAGCATAATGGGTGTGCAAGAGACCCAGTACTTC.

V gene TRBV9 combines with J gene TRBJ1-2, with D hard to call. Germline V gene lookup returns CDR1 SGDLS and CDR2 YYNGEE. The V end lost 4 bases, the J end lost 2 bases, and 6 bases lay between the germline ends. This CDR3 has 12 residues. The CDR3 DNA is TGTGCCAGCAGCCGAGGGAACTATGGCTACACCTTC. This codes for CASSRGNYGYTF.

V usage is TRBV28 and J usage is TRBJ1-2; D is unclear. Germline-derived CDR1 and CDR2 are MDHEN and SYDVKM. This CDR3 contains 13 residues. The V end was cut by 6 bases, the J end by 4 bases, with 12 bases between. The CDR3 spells CASSAQDFYGYTF. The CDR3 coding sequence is TGTGCCAGCAGCGCGCAGGACTTCTATGGCTACACCTTC.

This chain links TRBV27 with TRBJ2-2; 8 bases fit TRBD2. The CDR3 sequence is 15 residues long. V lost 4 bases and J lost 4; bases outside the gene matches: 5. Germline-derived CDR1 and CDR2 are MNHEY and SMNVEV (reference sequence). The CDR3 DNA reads TGTGCCAGCAGTTCAAGCGGGAGCCCCACCGGGGAGCTGTTTTTT. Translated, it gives CASSSSGSPTGELFF.

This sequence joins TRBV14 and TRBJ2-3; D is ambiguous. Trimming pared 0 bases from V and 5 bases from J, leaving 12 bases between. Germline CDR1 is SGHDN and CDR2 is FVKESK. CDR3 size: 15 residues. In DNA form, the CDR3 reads TGTGCCAGCAGCCAAGATATGATGTCTGGAGATACGCAGTATTTT. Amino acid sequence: CASSQDMMSGDTQYF.

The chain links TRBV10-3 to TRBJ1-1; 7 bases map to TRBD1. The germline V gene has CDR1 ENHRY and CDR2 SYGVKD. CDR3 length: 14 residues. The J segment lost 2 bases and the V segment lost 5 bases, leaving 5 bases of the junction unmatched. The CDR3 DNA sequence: TGTGCCATCAGTACCGGGACAGTTAACACTGAAGCTTTCTTT. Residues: CAISTGTVNTEAFF.

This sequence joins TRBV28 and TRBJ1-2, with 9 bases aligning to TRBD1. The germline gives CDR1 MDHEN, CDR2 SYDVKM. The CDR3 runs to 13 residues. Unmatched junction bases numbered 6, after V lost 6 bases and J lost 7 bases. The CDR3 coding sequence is TGTGCCAGCAGCTCCGGACAGGGGACTGGCTACACCTTC. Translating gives CASSSGQGTGYTF.

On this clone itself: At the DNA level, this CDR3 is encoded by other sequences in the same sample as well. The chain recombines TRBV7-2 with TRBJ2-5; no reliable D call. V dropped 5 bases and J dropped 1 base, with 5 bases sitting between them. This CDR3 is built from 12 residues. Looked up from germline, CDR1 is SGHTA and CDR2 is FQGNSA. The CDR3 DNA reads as TGTGCCAGCAGCCCCAGCCAAGAGACCCAGTACTTC. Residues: CASSPSQETQYF.

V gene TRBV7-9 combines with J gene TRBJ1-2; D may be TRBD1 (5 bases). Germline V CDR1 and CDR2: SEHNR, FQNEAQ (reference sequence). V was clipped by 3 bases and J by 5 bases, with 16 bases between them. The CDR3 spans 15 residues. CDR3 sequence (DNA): TGTGCCAGCAGCTTCGGAGGGGCCAGCATTTATGGCTACACCTTC. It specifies CASSFGGASIYGYTF.